This TCR beta chain was observed in a study of cytomegalovirus exposure and HLA in healthy donors. Turning to the study itself: In a later analysis, the roughly 120 validation repertoires were reported to have used the same platform as the approximately 700 first-cohort repertoires.

In the case of this clone: What it binds is unknown.

Libraries were prepared by immunoSEQ multiplex PCR; TCRdb keeps only in-frame clonotypes and omits some of them. In the table there are over 200,000 clones, 90% of which are singletons. V was pared by 0 bases and J by 0 bases, with 9 bases between. The CDR3 is made up of 16 amino acids. Looked up from germline, CDR1 is LNHDA and CDR2 is SQIVND (reference sequence). Whole-study findings and limits: Most TCR sequences proved rare, with some public TCRs found in many donors. The study listed under 200 cytomegalovirus-associated TCR beta chains.

This sequence joins TRBV19 and TRBJ2-1; D is unclear. The TCR comes from a woman aged 25 to 45 in good health and CMV-seronegative. The sample was PBMCs. This CDR3 reads CASSIDPYSSYNEQFF. The CDR3 DNA sequence: TGTGCCAGTAGTATAGATCCCTACAGCTCCTACAATGAGCAGTTCTTC.